The 30 T cell receptor beta chains listed next were all sequenced from one sample in a study of blood T cell repertoires in COVID-19. The assay was immunoSEQ multiplex PCR, and TCRdb's table has in-frame clones only and misses some. The sample holds 200,000 or so clones; around nine tenths are singletons and the top ten take roughly 2.5%. Sequencing used peripheral blood. Receptors were obtained from a woman aged 55-75 years with acute or convalescent COVID-19.

This clone was seen just once. The chain carries TRBV30 and TRBJ1-4, with 10 bases lining up with TRBD1. CDR3 length: 14 amino acids. Germline V gene sequence: CDR1 GTSNPN, CDR2 SVGIG (reference sequence). V shed 2 bases, J shed 6 bases, and the junction held 3 bases outside the gene matches. For the CDR3, the DNA is TGTGCCTGGAGTAGGGACAGGGGTTATGAAAAACTGTTTTTT. This sequence encodes CAWSRDRGYEKLFF. Complete variable domain (other parts from reference TRBV30 and TRBJ1-4): SQTIHQWPATLVQPVGSPLSLECTVEGTSNPNLYWYRQAAGRGLQLLFYSVGIGQISSEVPQNLSASRPQDRQFILSSKKLLLSDSGFYLCAWSRDRGYEKLFFGSGTQLSVL.

The chain uses TRBV5-1 and TRBJ1-3, with 10 nucleotides matching TRBD1. V gave up 5 bases and J gave up 4 bases; unmatched junction bases: 6. In germline, CDR1 is SGHRS, CDR2 YFSETQ. This CDR3 contains 15 residues. The CDR3 nucleotides are TGCGCCAGCAGGGCGACAGGGGGCGAGGGAAACACCATATATTTT. Translating gives CASRATGGEGNTIYF.

The rearrangement joins TRBV24-1 to TRBJ1-2, with 8 bases lining up with TRBD1. This CDR3 region has 16 residues. Germline-derived CDR1 and CDR2 are KGHDR and SFDVKD. V dropped 3 bases and J dropped 4; count of bases not matched to a gene: 9. The DNA for the CDR3 is TGTGCCACCAGTGATCCATCGACAGGGGCTAGCTATGGCTACACCTTC. It specifies CATSDPSTGASYGYTF.

This chain connects TRBV6-2 or TRBV6-3 to TRBJ1-5; D is undetermined. Per germline, CDR1 MNHEY and CDR2 SVGEGT. CDR3 length: 16 amino acids. V was trimmed by 1 base and J by 2 bases, leaving 12 bases between them. CDR3 loop: CASSYYSGSGNQPQHF. For the CDR3, the DNA is TGTGCCAGCAGTTACTATTCGGGGAGTGGCAATCAGCCCCAGCATTTT.

The chain couples TRBV7-6 to TRBJ2-2, with 8 bases matching TRBD2. Germline V gives CDR1 SGHVS, CDR2 FNYEAQ. Germline trimming cut 5 bases from V and 1 base from J; bases unmatched to any gene: 6. The CDR3 contains 16 residues. The CDR3 reads CASSPSGGLNTGELFF. The CDR3 coding sequence is TGTGCCAGCAGCCCAAGCGGGGGCCTGAACACCGGGGAGCTGTTTTTT.

This clone showed up just once. CDR3 nucleotides: TGTGCCAGCTCACCCGGGACAGGCTACAATGAGCAGTTCTTC. Translating it yields CASSPGTGYNEQFF. The V call is TRBV18, the J call TRBJ2-1; TRBD1 matches at 8 bases. This CDR3 is built from 14 residues. J lost 3 bases, V lost 3 bases, and 1 base had no gene match. Germline-derived CDR1 and CDR2 are KGHSH and LQKENI. The variable domain in full, completed from reference TRBV18 and TRBJ2-1, reads NAGVMQNPRHLVRRRGQEARLRCSPMKGHSHVYWYRQLPEEGLKFMVYLQKENIIDESGMPKERFSAEFPKEGPSILRIQQVVRGDSAAYFCASSPGTGYNEQFFGPGTRLTVL.

The V call is TRBV7-2, the J call TRBJ2-7; the match to TRBD2 covers 12 bases. With V trimmed by 2 bases and J by 4 bases, 12 bases remained unmatched. This CDR3 has 18 amino acids. CDR1 is SGHTA and CDR2 is FQGNSA in the germline V gene. CDR3 sequence: CASSLLTVGTSGSYEQYF. For the CDR3, the DNA is TGTGCCAGCAGCTTATTAACCGTCGGGACTAGCGGGTCTTACGAGCAGTACTTC.

V gene TRBV19 combines with J gene TRBJ2-1, with TRBD2 identical over 10 bases. CDR1 is LNHDA, CDR2 SQIVND, per germline (reference sequence). The CDR3 has 16 residues. V was pared by 3 bases and J by 7 bases, with 9 bases of the junction left unmatched. The CDR3 DNA reads as TGTGCCAGTAGTATTGGGTCTAGCGGGAGTGCGAATGAGCAGTTCTTC. Its protein is CASSIGSSGSANEQFF.

The chain employs TRBV18 and TRBJ2-2; no clear D. With 3 bases removed from V and 5 bases from J, the gap between germline ends came to 7 bases. Germline V CDR1 and CDR2: KGHSH, LQKENI. This CDR3 has 13 amino acids. The CDR3 DNA reads as TGTGCCAGCTCACCTTCACAGACCGGGGAGCTGTTTTTT. It is translated as CASSPSQTGELFF.

The chain recombines TRBV28 with TRBJ2-5; 11 positions agree with TRBD2. The V gene end was trimmed by 4 bases and the J gene end by 6 bases; junction bases not matched to a gene: 13. The CDR3 runs to 17 residues. Germline values: CDR1 MDHEN, CDR2 SYDVKM. The CDR3: CASSYPRLAGFDQTQYF. The DNA of the CDR3 is TGTGCCAGCAGTTACCCTCGACTAGCGGGATTCGACCAGACCCAGTACTTC.

V usage is TRBV6-5 and J usage is TRBJ1-6; D unresolved. Trimming cost V 2 bases and J 6 bases, with 8 bases left between them. Germline CDR1 MNHEY, CDR2 SVGAGI. The CDR3 totals 14 residues. This CDR3 is CASSYVGSNSPLHF. In DNA, the CDR3 is TGTGCCAGCAGTTACGTAGGGAGTAATTCACCCCTCCACTTT.

The chain uses TRBV11-2 and TRBJ1-6, with D unresolved. The CDR3 has 16 residues. The V and J ends lost 5 bases and 7 bases respectively, with 18 bases between them. Germline V gene data show CDR1 as SGHAT and CDR2 as FQNNGV. CDR3 sequence: CASSLVVGARNSPLHF. CDR3 coding DNA: TGTGCCAGCAGCCTGGTTGTGGGAGCTCGCAATTCACCCCTCCACTTT.

The rearrangement joins TRBV9 to TRBJ2-7; 7 bases are shared with TRBD1. Per the germline V gene, CDR1 is SGDLS and CDR2 is YYNGEE. Trimming cost V 0 bases and J 3 bases; bases outside gene matches: 12. The CDR3 has 17 residues. CDR3 sequence reads: CASSVDGGKGAVYEQYF. CDR3 coding DNA: TGTGCCAGCAGCGTAGACGGAGGAAAGGGGGCTGTCTACGAGCAGTACTTC.

The V and J genes are TRBV7-2 and TRBJ2-5; 8 bases match TRBD2. CDR1 is SGHTA, CDR2 FQGNSA, per germline. This CDR3 is built from 13 residues. Trimming removed 5 bases from V and 2 bases from J; junction bases left unmatched: 1. As DNA, the CDR3 is TGTGCCAGCAGCGGGACTAGGCAAGAGACCCAGTACTTC. It translates to CASSGTRQETQYF.

The rearrangement joins TRBV7-8 to TRBJ1-5; no clear D. Germline CDR1 and CDR2: SGHVS and FQNEAQ. The CDR3 loop spans 15 amino acids. Between the trimmed V and J ends, which lost 0 bases and 5 bases, there was a span of 11 bases. CDR3 nucleotides: TGTGCCAGCAGCTTAGCTGGACTGAGGGATCAGCCCCAGCATTTT. As protein: CASSLAGLRDQPQHF. The complete variable domain, with remaining parts taken from reference TRBV7-8 and TRBJ1-5, reads GAGVSQSPRYKVAKRGQDVALRCDPISGHVSLFWYQQALGQGPEFLTYFQNEAQLDKSGLPSDRFFAERPEGSVSTLKIQRTQQEDSAVYLCASSLAGLRDQPQHFGDGTRLSIL.

This clone was recorded only once. V and J are TRBV6-5 and TRBJ1-1; 10 bases are shared with TRBD1. CDR3 length: 13 amino acids. With V trimmed by 2 bases and J by 7 bases, 1 base remained unmatched. Germline loops: CDR1 MNHEY, CDR2 SVGAGI. The CDR3: CASSYRDRGEAFF. The CDR3 bases are TGTGCCAGCAGTTACCGGGACAGGGGTGAAGCTTTCTTT.

This rearrangement joins TRBV5-1 to TRBJ2-3, with 8 bases that match TRBD2. The CDR3 runs 17 residues. The V and J ends lost 6 bases and 2 bases, in that order; junction bases with no gene match: 14. From germline, CDR1 is SGHRS and CDR2 YFSETQ. The CDR3, as DNA: TGCGCCAGCAAGAAATTGATCGGGGGGGCTAACACAGATACGCAGTATTTT. It translates to CASKKLIGGANTDTQYF.

This clone was seen a handful of times. The CDR3, as DNA: TGCGCCAGCAGCTTGGTGGCTCCTTCTGAGCAGTTCTTC. Protein: CASSLVAPSEQFF. This rearrangement joins TRBV5-1 to TRBJ2-1, with unresolved D. Germline values: CDR1 SGHRS, CDR2 YFSETQ. V lost 0 bases and J lost 9, with 10 bases in between. The CDR3 length is 13 residues. The full variable domain, rest sourced from reference TRBV5-1 and TRBJ2-1, is KAGVTQTPRYLIKTRGQQVTLSCSPISGHRSVSWYQQTPGQGLQFLFEYFSETQRNKGNFPGRFSGRQFSNSRSEMNVSTLELGDSALYLCASSLVAPSEQFFGPGTRLTVL.

The chain joins TRBV9 to TRBJ2-7, with 12 bases matching TRBD1. From germline, CDR1 is SGDLS and CDR2 YYNGEE. V lost 4 bases and J lost 4; bases outside the gene matches: 6. The CDR3 extends over 15 amino acids. CDR3 DNA sequence: TGTGCCAGCAGCAGACGGGACAGGGGGCCGTACGAGCAGTACTTC. It specifies CASSRRDRGPYEQYF. Filled out from reference TRBV9 and TRBJ2-7, the complete variable domain reads DSGVTQTPKHLITATGQRVTLRCSPRSGDLSVYWYQQSLDQGLQFLIQYYNGEERAKGNILERFSAQQFPDLHSELNLSSLELGDSALYFCASSRRDRGPYEQYFGPGTRLTVT.

The chain joins TRBV11-3 to TRBJ2-5; 13 bases line up with TRBD2. V trimming: 5 bases; J trimming: 2 bases; junction bases outside the gene matches: 2. Germline lookup yields CDR1 SGHNT and CDR2 YENEEA. The CDR3 is 15 amino acids. This CDR3 reads CASSPTSGGQETQYF. The CDR3 coding sequence is TGTGCCAGCAGCCCGACTAGCGGGGGGCAAGAGACCCAGTACTTC.

This clone was seen a single time. The chain combines TRBV6-6 with TRBJ1-1, with 7 bases aligning to TRBD1. J was trimmed by 8 bases and V by 3 bases; bases with no gene match: 3. Per germline, CDR1 MNHNY and CDR2 SVGAGI (reference sequence). This CDR3 spans 12 amino acids. CDR3 coding DNA: TGTGCCAGCAGTTATGACAGGGCGGAAGCTTTCTTT. It translates to CASSYDRAEAFF.

The chain carries TRBV18 and TRBJ1-4, with D maybe TRBD1 (6 bases). The V end was cut by 3 bases, the J end by 12 bases, with 14 bases between. CDR1 KGHSH and CDR2 LQKENI come from the germline V gene. This CDR3 has 13 amino acids. This chain's CDR3 is CASSPNRAEELFF. For the CDR3, the DNA is TGTGCCAGCTCACCTAACAGGGCCGAGGAACTGTTTTTT.

V usage is TRBV24-1 and J usage is TRBJ1-3; D unclear. Germline V gives CDR1 KGHDR, CDR2 SFDVKD. There are 15 residues in the CDR3. V lost 9 bases and J lost 0, with 14 bases in between. The CDR3 coding sequence is TGTGCCACCCCTTCTCTTTCTAGCTCTGGAAACACCATATATTTT. Protein sequence: CATPSLSSSGNTIYF.

This sequence joins TRBV30 and TRBJ2-1, with 9 bases aligning to TRBD1. Trimming removed 2 bases from V and 4 bases from J; junction bases left unmatched: 6. Germline V CDR1 and CDR2: GTSNPN, SVGIG (reference sequence). The CDR3 sequence is 15 residues long. The DNA of the CDR3 is TGTGCCTGGAGTATCCATGGGACAGGGTACAATGAGCAGTTCTTC. Residues: CAWSIHGTGYNEQFF.

The chain recombines TRBV5-1 with TRBJ2-3; 8 positions match TRBD1. CDR3 size: 15 residues. Germline assignment: CDR1 SGHRS and CDR2 YFSETQ. Trimming removed 5 bases from V and 0 bases from J; junction bases left unmatched: 5. The CDR3 region has the DNA TGCGCCAGCAGTCTTGGACAGGGCAGCACAGATACGCAGTATTTT. It translates to CASSLGQGSTDTQYF.

V is TRBV11-2 and J is TRBJ1-6; D call uncertain. This CDR3 comprises 12 residues. The germline V and J ends were trimmed by 6 bases and 7 bases, with 7 bases remaining between them. Germline CDR1 is SGHAT and CDR2 is FQNNGV. The CDR3 region has the DNA TGTGCCAGCAGTCTTATCAATTCACCCCTCCACTTT. Protein sequence: CASSLINSPLHF.

V is TRBV11-2 and J is TRBJ2-2; a possible D gene is TRBD2 (5 bases). The germline V and J ends were trimmed by 5 bases and 4 bases, with 14 bases remaining between them. The CDR3 has 15 amino acids. Germline V CDR1 and CDR2: SGHAT, FQNNGV. The chain's CDR3 is CASSNILAVTGELFF. The CDR3 region has the DNA TGTGCCAGCAGCAATATCCTAGCCGTCACCGGGGAGCTGTTTTTT.

This chain joins TRBV5-1 and TRBJ2-1; 7 bases fit TRBD2. Looked up from germline, CDR1 is SGHRS and CDR2 is YFSETQ. Trimming at V came to 3 bases and at J to 1 base, leaving 7 bases not matched to a gene. The CDR3 totals 16 residues. CDR3 amino acids: CASSSQMGGSYNEQFF. The CDR3 DNA follows: TGCGCCAGCAGCTCCCAAATGGGAGGGTCCTACAATGAGCAGTTCTTC.

The CDR3 region has the DNA TGTGCCAGCAGCCAAGCATACAGGGAGAACACTGAAGCTTTCTTT. Translated: CASSQAYRENTEAFF. This chain links TRBV7-8 with TRBJ1-1; TRBD1 is a possible D gene (6 bases). Germline CDR1 SGHVS, CDR2 FQNEAQ. Trimming pared 5 bases from V and 1 base from J, leaving 14 bases between. The CDR3 length is 15 residues. Full variable domain (missing parts from reference TRBV7-8 and TRBJ1-1): GAGVSQSPRYKVAKRGQDVALRCDPISGHVSLFWYQQALGQGPEFLTYFQNEAQLDKSGLPSDRFFAERPEGSVSTLKIQRTQQEDSAVYLCASSQAYRENTEAFFGQGTRLTVV.

This chain uses TRBV6-5 with TRBJ1-2; D gene unclear. The CDR3 consists of 15 residues. Germline CDR1 MNHEY, CDR2 SVGAGI. V was pared by 2 bases and J by 4 bases, with 14 bases between. This CDR3 is CASSYRPEASYGYTF. The DNA for the CDR3 is TGTGCCAGCAGTTACCGCCCGGAAGCTAGCTATGGCTACACCTTC.